The 14 T cell receptor beta chains below were found in one sample sequenced in a study of control samples from healthy donors and cancer patients. TCRdb keeps only in-frame clones here, not all; method: immunoSEQ multiplex PCR. The data contain about 120,000 clones, 80% to 90% of them singletons. The sequenced sample was PBMCs. These receptors came from a woman in her forties or fifties with colorectal cancer.

This chain joins TRBV11-1 and TRBJ2-1; possible D gene TRBD2, 6 bases. Trimming pared 6 bases from V and 9 bases from J, leaving 15 bases between. The CDR3 extends over 13 amino acids. CDR1 and CDR2 (germline): SGHAT, FQDESV (reference sequence). This CDR3 is CASRYSWEAEQFF. Written as DNA, the CDR3 is TGTGCCAGCAGGTACAGCTGGGAGGCTGAGCAGTTCTTC.

The rearrangement joins TRBV3-1 (or the pseudogene TRBV3-2) to TRBJ2-3; D unresolved. Trimming left V 0 bases short and J 5 bases short, with 24 bases between. The CDR3 spans 19 residues. The germline V gene has CDR1 LGHDT and CDR2 YNNKEL (reference sequence). In nucleotides, the CDR3 is TGTGCCAGCAGCCAAGACGTACGCGTGAGCGCCGAAAGGCTAGATACGCAGTATTTT. It is translated as CASSQDVRVSAERLDTQYF.

The chain combines TRBV28 with TRBJ2-5, with a tentative D call TRBD1 (5 bases). The CDR3 runs to 13 residues. The germline V gene has CDR1 MDHEN and CDR2 SYDVKM. V gave up 6 bases and J gave up 0 bases, with 8 bases separating them. The CDR3 region is CASRLQDQETQYF. DNA of the CDR3: TGTGCCAGCAGATTACAGGACCAAGAGACCCAGTACTTC.

In the case of this clone: The sample holds other DNA sequences that translate to the same CDR3. The CDR3 coding sequence is TGCGCCAGCAGCTTGGGGGACACGAACACTGAAGCTTTCTTT. Translating gives CASSLGDTNTEAFF. This chain links TRBV5-1 with TRBJ1-1, with D tentatively TRBD1 (6 bases). This CDR3 contains 14 residues. Germline CDR1 reads SGHRS; CDR2 reads YFSETQ. The V end was cut by 0 bases, the J end by 1 base, with 7 bases between.

This chain connects TRBV28 to TRBJ1-2, with a weak D call TRBD1 (6 bases). V lost 6 bases and J 8 bases, leaving 16 bases between the germline ends. The germline V gene has CDR1 MDHEN and CDR2 SYDVKM. The CDR3 is 13 residues long. The CDR3 reads CASRTGFGPGYTF. Here the CDR3 DNA reads TGTGCCAGCAGAACAGGGTTCGGGCCCGGCTACACCTTC.

The chain couples TRBV6-6 to TRBJ1-2, with D unclear. The V and J ends lost 7 bases and 7 bases respectively, with 16 bases between them. The CDR3 length is 13 residues. CDR1 and CDR2 from the germline V gene are MNHNY and SVGAGI (reference sequence). For the CDR3, the DNA is TGTGCCAGCACTACCACCAGCGGTTTTGGCTACACCTTC. This encodes CASTTTSGFGYTF.

The V gene is TRBV6-6, the J gene TRBJ1-1; TRBD1 matches 12 bases. The CDR3 has 16 amino acids. Trimming took 6 bases from V and 11 from J; bases not matched to a gene: 16. Germline loops: CDR1 MNHNY, CDR2 SVGAGI (reference sequence). In nucleotides, the CDR3 is TGTGCCAGCAGCCCAACTGGAACGGGACAGGGGGCACGCGCTTTCTTT. It translates to CASSPTGTGQGARAFF.

This clone occurred once. The chain combines TRBV28 with TRBJ2-7; D might be TRBD2 (6 bases). Deletions cut 6 bases from V and 6 bases from J, with 18 bases between. The CDR3 consists of 14 residues. In germline, CDR1 is MDHEN, CDR2 SYDVKM. In nucleotides, the CDR3 is TGTGCCAGCAGGGGCCGGGATGGAGGGATCGAGCAGTACTTC. It is translated as CASRGRDGGIEQYF.

The chain couples TRBV5-1 to TRBJ1-1; D is undetermined. CDR3 length: 13 residues. Trimming pared 4 bases from V and 0 bases from J, leaving 7 bases between. Germline V lookup: CDR1 SGHRS, CDR2 YFSETQ. CDR3 in amino acids: CASSAWLNTEAFF. In DNA form, the CDR3 reads TGCGCCAGCAGCGCCTGGTTGAACACTGAAGCTTTCTTT.

This sequence joins TRBV6-5 and TRBJ1-5, with D perhaps TRBD1 (5 bases). CDR1 and CDR2 (germline): MNHEY, SVGAGI. The germline V and J ends were trimmed by 2 bases and 6 bases, with 11 bases remaining between them. The CDR3 is 14 residues long. Written as DNA, the CDR3 is TGTGCCAGCAGTTACCGTGCGAGGGGTCAGCCCCAGCATTTT. Translating gives CASSYRARGQPQHF.

The rearrangement links TRBV19 to TRBJ2-1; 8 bases align to TRBD2. The CDR3 consists of 14 residues. Germline V gene data show CDR1 as LNHDA and CDR2 as SQIVND (reference sequence). V was pared by 3 bases and J by 9 bases, with 7 bases of the junction left unmatched. CDR3: CASSITGLGLEQFF. The CDR3 DNA reads TGTGCCAGTAGTATCACGGGACTAGGTCTTGAGCAGTTCTTC.

The gene calls are TRBV2 and TRBJ2-6, with D perhaps given as TRBD1 or TRBD2 (5 bases each). The ends were cut back, 7 bases at V and 3 bases at J, with 16 bases in the middle. Germline assignment: CDR1 SNHLY and CDR2 FYNNEI. This CDR3 has 16 residues. As DNA, the CDR3 is TGTGCCAGCAAAAGGTTCTCAGGGAGTGGGGCCAACGTCCTGACTTTC. As protein: CASKRFSGSGANVLTF.

The chain links TRBV2 to TRBJ1-1; the D gene is possibly TRBD1 (5 bases). The CDR3 is 12 residues long. V lost 4 bases, J lost 11 bases, and 14 bases lay in between. Germline V CDR1 and CDR2: SNHLY, FYNNEI. The CDR3 spells CASSGDQGTAFF. In DNA form, the CDR3 reads TGTGCCAGCAGTGGAGATCAGGGTACGGCTTTCTTT.

The rearrangement uses TRBV28 and TRBJ2-5; unclear D gene. Trimming removed 4 bases at V and 5 bases at J, with 8 bases between. The CDR3 is made up of 12 amino acids. CDR1 is MDHEN, CDR2 SYDVKM, per germline. In DNA, the CDR3 is TGTGCCAGCAGTTGGGCTTCGGAGACCCAGTACTTC. It translates to CASSWASETQYF. Drawing the rest from reference TRBV28 and TRBJ2-5, the complete variable domain is DVKVTQSSRYLVKRTGEKVFLECVQDMDHENMFWYRQDPGLGLRLIYFSYDVKMKEKGDIPEGYSVSREKKERFSLILESASTNQTSMYLCASSWASETQYFGPGTRLLVL.